This is a list of T cell receptor beta chains from one sample in a study of CD8 T cells in ankylosing spondylitis. TCRdb reprocessed the 5' RACE reads via MiXCR and lists one record per CDR3 protein. In the table there are about 160,000 distinct CDR3 sequences, around 19% of which are singletons. The sequenced material came from blood, either unsorted or a sorted T cell fraction (not recorded which). The receptors come from a male donor with ankylosing spondylitis or in good health (not recorded which). CDR3s leave out the opening cysteine and the closing phenylalanine or tryptophan. Fields, in order: J gene, D gene, V gene, CDR3 length, CDR3 protein. The D gene is left open where the match is weak.

J gene: TRBJ2-1; D gene: TRBD2; V gene: TRBV2; CDR3 length: 14; CDR3 protein: ASRVGSGRAANEQF
J gene: TRBJ1-1; D gene: NA; V gene: TRBV5-1; CDR3 length: 12; CDR3 protein: ASSQDASNTEAF
J gene: TRBJ2-7; D gene: NA; V gene: TRBV20-1; CDR3 length: 12; CDR3 protein: SARDSRSSYEQY
J gene: TRBJ2-5; D gene: TRBD2; V gene: TRBV20-1; CDR3 length: 11; CDR3 protein: SAREPSGPTQY
J gene: TRBJ1-1; D gene: NA; V gene: TRBV5-1; CDR3 length: 14; CDR3 protein: ASSLAGLSAGTEAF
J gene: TRBJ1-2; D gene: TRBD1; V gene: TRBV6-5; CDR3 length: 13; CDR3 protein: ASSRQGLRDYGYT
J gene: TRBJ1-1; D gene: TRBD1; V gene: TRBV12-3/TRBV12-4; CDR3 length: 13; CDR3 protein: ASSPTGSGDTEAF
J gene: TRBJ2-1; D gene: TRBD2; V gene: TRBV7-8; CDR3 length: 11; CDR3 protein: ASSSGGSDEQF
J gene: TRBJ2-2; D gene: NA; V gene: TRBV20-1; CDR3 length: 14; CDR3 protein: SANPEGSQGTGELF
J gene: TRBJ2-2; D gene: NA; V gene: TRBV5-4; CDR3 length: 14; CDR3 protein: ASSPDTSSSTGELF
J gene: TRBJ1-2; D gene: NA; V gene: TRBV7-2; CDR3 length: 11; CDR3 protein: ASSLGLNYGYT
J gene: TRBJ2-1; D gene: NA; V gene: TRBV5-1; CDR3 length: 13; CDR3 protein: ASLFSGAWGDEQF
J gene: TRBJ2-1; D gene: NA; V gene: TRBV28; CDR3 length: 11; CDR3 protein: ASSLYRVNEQF
J gene: TRBJ2-1; D gene: NA; V gene: TRBV7-6; CDR3 length: 13; CDR3 protein: ASSSGEDPYNEQF
J gene: TRBJ2-1; D gene: NA; V gene: TRBV20-1; CDR3 length: 12; CDR3 protein: SARDNNVWGEQF
J gene: TRBJ2-7; D gene: TRBD2; V gene: TRBV12-3/TRBV12-4; CDR3 length: 13; CDR3 protein: ASRETSGRAYEQY
J gene: TRBJ2-5; D gene: NA; V gene: TRBV20-1; CDR3 length: 11; CDR3 protein: SASTRRQETQY
J gene: TRBJ2-5; D gene: NA; V gene: TRBV5-5; CDR3 length: 12; CDR3 protein: ASSLETEQETQY
J gene: TRBJ2-1; D gene: TRBD1; V gene: TRBV25-1; CDR3 length: 13; CDR3 protein: ASTARDRGRSEQF
J gene: TRBJ1-1; D gene: NA; V gene: TRBV7-9; CDR3 length: 12; CDR3 protein: ASRGQGRPTEAF
J gene: TRBJ2-7; D gene: NA; V gene: TRBV20-1; CDR3 length: 13; CDR3 protein: SAALPAGSLDEQY
J gene: TRBJ2-7; D gene: TRBD2; V gene: TRBV3-1; CDR3 length: 15; CDR3 protein: ASSQVVSGRRVYEQY
J gene: TRBJ1-1; D gene: NA; V gene: TRBV20-1; CDR3 length: 12; CDR3 protein: SAGSLGNLREAF
J gene: TRBJ2-7; D gene: TRBD2; V gene: TRBV5-1; CDR3 length: 13; CDR3 protein: ASSFDAGGTYEQY
J gene: TRBJ1-4; D gene: NA; V gene: TRBV20-1; CDR3 length: 13; CDR3 protein: SATSPLATNEKLF
J gene: TRBJ2-1; D gene: NA; V gene: TRBV6-1; CDR3 length: 10; CDR3 protein: ASSESRGKQF
J gene: TRBJ1-1; D gene: NA; V gene: TRBV20-1; CDR3 length: 13; CDR3 protein: SARAVGGLNTEAF
J gene: TRBJ2-1; D gene: NA; V gene: TRBV12-5; CDR3 length: 11; CDR3 protein: ASGYTRANEQF
J gene: TRBJ2-7; D gene: NA; V gene: TRBV29-1; CDR3 length: 12; CDR3 protein: SVRRSDRSYEQY
J gene: TRBJ2-1; D gene: TRBD2; V gene: TRBV20-1; CDR3 length: 17; CDR3 protein: SARERDDWLAAVRNEQF
J gene: TRBJ2-5; D gene: TRBD1; V gene: TRBV5-6; CDR3 length: 11; CDR3 protein: ASSLRQGETQY
J gene: TRBJ2-2; D gene: NA; V gene: TRBV20-1; CDR3 length: 11; CDR3 protein: SASSQGPGELF
J gene: TRBJ2-7; D gene: NA; V gene: TRBV7-8; CDR3 length: 14; CDR3 protein: ASSSSAGPNSYEQY